These 19 T cell receptor beta chains were all obtained from the same sample, sequenced in a study of cytomegalovirus exposure and HLA in healthy donors. The primer mix had 60 Vbeta and 13 Jbeta primers. The assay was immunoSEQ multiplex PCR, and TCRdb's table has in-frame clones only and misses some. The sample carries 85,000 to 100,000 clones, roughly 69% recorded once. The sequenced sample was PBMCs. The origin of the receptors is a man in his fifties in good health and CMV-seronegative.

The rearrangement links TRBV25-1 to TRBJ2-5, with a possible D match to TRBD2 (5 bases). Trimming shortened V by 1 base and J by 7 bases, and 10 bases separated the two germline ends. Germline V CDR1 and CDR2: MGHDK, SYGVNS. This CDR3 comprises 13 residues. This CDR3 reads CASSEFVAGTQYF. In DNA, the CDR3 is TGTGCCAGCAGTGAATTTGTGGCGGGGACCCAGTACTTC. The whole variable domain, remainder taken from reference TRBV25-1 and TRBJ2-5, is EADIYQTPRYLVIGTGKKITLECSQTMGHDKMYWYQQDPGMELHLIHYSYGVNSTEKGDLSSESTVSRIRTEHFPLTLESARPSHTSQYLCASSEFVAGTQYFGPGTRLLVL.

The chain joins TRBV5-4 to TRBJ2-6; D gene uncertain. The CDR3 is made up of 16 amino acids. V lost 4 bases, J lost 1 base, and 12 bases lay in between. Germline values: CDR1 SGHNT, CDR2 YYREEE (reference sequence). DNA of the CDR3: TGTGCCAGCAGCCTTAAGTCAGCGTCTGGGGCCAACGTCCTGACTTTC. Encoded protein: CASSLKSASGANVLTF.

The gene calls are TRBV4-3 and TRBJ1-6; TRBD1 might be the D (5 bases). V gave up 4 bases and J gave up 5 bases, with 12 bases separating them. The CDR3 totals 15 residues. Germline V lookup: CDR1 LGHNA, CDR2 YSLEER. The CDR3 DNA follows: TGCGCCAGCAGCCTAATACAGGAAAATAATTCACCCCTCCACTTT. It codes for CASSLIQENNSPLHF.

This chain links TRBV5-1 with TRBJ1-1; D gene uncertain. The CDR3 has 15 amino acids. CDR1 SGHRS and CDR2 YFSETQ come from the germline V gene. V gave up 0 bases and J gave up 3 bases, with 12 bases separating them. CDR3 in DNA: TGCGCCAGCAGCTTGGGTTTTGGCGGGGACACTGAAGCTTTCTTT. It specifies CASSLGFGGDTEAFF.

This chain uses TRBV7-8 with TRBJ1-4; 9 nucleotides agree with TRBD1. Looked up from germline, CDR1 is SGHVS and CDR2 is FQNEAQ. V was clipped by 1 base and J by 8 bases; unmatched bases: 5. The CDR3 has 15 residues. The CDR3 reads CASSLVLGQGEKLFF. The CDR3 DNA sequence: TGTGCCAGCAGCTTAGTTTTGGGACAGGGAGAAAAACTGTTTTTT.

The chain combines TRBV5-1 with TRBJ1-6, with D unresolved. The V and J ends lost 0 bases and 5 bases respectively, with 9 bases between them. In germline, CDR1 is SGHRS, CDR2 YFSETQ. CDR3 size: 15 residues. The CDR3 sequence is CASSLALANNSPLHF. CDR3 bases: TGCGCCAGCAGCTTGGCCCTAGCCAATAATTCACCCCTCCACTTT.

The genes are TRBV19 and TRBJ2-3; a possible D gene is TRBD2 (5 bases). Germline-derived CDR1 and CDR2 are LNHDA and SQIVND (reference sequence). Trimming removed 5 bases at V and 8 bases at J, with 17 bases between. The CDR3 runs to 14 residues. The CDR3 DNA follows: TGTGCCAGTAGTCCCCGGACTCCGCAGGCTACGCAGTATTTT. Its protein product is CASSPRTPQATQYF.

This clone was picked up one time. The chain employs TRBV5-1 and TRBJ2-2, with 7 bases fitting TRBD2. Trimming removed 10 bases from V and 2 bases from J; junction bases left unmatched: 5. The CDR3 spans 13 residues. The germline gives CDR1 SGHRS, CDR2 YFSETQ. CDR3 loop: CAWASGNTGELFF. The CDR3 DNA sequence: TGCGCCTGGGCTAGCGGAAACACCGGGGAGCTGTTTTTT.

This clone was found a few times. The chain is built from TRBV7-2 and TRBJ1-3; D is uncertain. The CDR3 spans 12 residues. V lost 5 bases and J lost 7, with 9 bases in between. CDR1 is SGHTA, CDR2 FQGNSA, per germline. Here the CDR3 DNA reads TGTGCCAGCAGCGCCCTGGCCAACACCATATATTTT. This gives the protein CASSALANTIYF.

This clone has just a few counts. V usage is TRBV2 and J usage is TRBJ2-5, with D maybe TRBD2 (6 bases). Germline values: CDR1 SNHLY, CDR2 FYNNEI. The V end lost 2 bases, the J end lost 0 bases, and 19 bases lay between the germline ends. The CDR3 runs to 18 residues. CDR3: CASSEIGWASANQETQYF. The CDR3 bases are TGTGCCAGCAGTGAAATCGGGTGGGCTAGCGCTAACCAAGAGACCCAGTACTTC.

The chain carries TRBV6-6 and TRBJ2-7; TRBD2 matches at 7 bases. Unmatched junction bases numbered 8, after V lost 0 bases and J lost 3 bases. The CDR3 runs to 16 residues. Germline lookup yields CDR1 MNHNY and CDR2 SVGAGI (reference sequence). CDR3 loop: CASSYSGSGTVYEQYV. Written as DNA, the CDR3 is TGTGCCAGCAGTTACTCGGGAAGCGGGACCGTCTACGAGCAGTACGTC.

The genes are TRBV6-1 and TRBJ1-1; D is possibly TRBD1 (6 bases). The germline V and J ends were trimmed by 1 base and 0 bases, with 12 bases remaining between them. Per the germline V gene, CDR1 is MNHNS and CDR2 is SASEGT. The CDR3 consists of 16 residues. The CDR3: CASSEEGTLVNTEAFF. The DNA for the CDR3 is TGTGCCAGCAGTGAAGAGGGGACACTGGTGAACACTGAAGCTTTCTTT.

The V call is TRBV6-7, the J call TRBJ1-1; TRBD1 might be the D (6 bases). TRBV6-7 is assigned to the ORF class and has an uncertain function. Deletions cut 2 bases from V and 1 base from J, with 11 bases between. The CDR3 covers 15 residues. The CDR3 protein is CASSYEQGRNTEAFF. The CDR3 bases are TGTGCCAGCAGTTACGAACAGGGAAGGAACACTGAAGCTTTCTTT.

The rearrangement links TRBV19 to TRBJ2-5; weak D call: TRBD1 (6 bases). CDR1 is LNHDA, CDR2 SQIVND, per germline (reference sequence). Between the trimmed V and J ends, which lost 3 bases and 2 bases, there was a span of 13 bases. This CDR3 has 15 amino acids. CDR3 in amino acids: CASSIGPGQQETQYF. The CDR3 coding sequence is TGTGCCAGTAGTATTGGGCCCGGACAGCAAGAGACCCAGTACTTC. Combining the CDR3 with reference TRBV19 and TRBJ2-5 gives the whole variable domain DGGITQSPKYLFRKEGQNVTLSCEQNLNHDAMYWYRQDPGQGLRLIYYSQIVNDFQKGDIAEGYSVSREKKESFPLTVTSAQKNPTAFYLCASSIGPGQQETQYFGPGTRLLVL.

With respect to this clone: Within the sample, other DNA sequences also encode this same CDR3. The chain is built from TRBV2 and TRBJ2-5, with D maybe TRBD1 (6 bases). The germline V gene has CDR1 SNHLY and CDR2 FYNNEI. V was shortened by 5 bases and J by 5 bases, with 15 bases between the two germline ends. This CDR3 contains 14 residues. The CDR3 loop reads CASSPDRNRETQYF. The DNA for the CDR3 is TGTGCCAGCAGTCCCGACAGGAATCGGGAGACCCAGTACTTC.

The rearrangement joins TRBV6-6 to TRBJ2-5, with TRBD1 identical over 8 bases. J gave up 1 base and V 8 bases, and 12 bases lay outside the gene matches. Per germline, CDR1 MNHNY and CDR2 SVGAGI (reference sequence). The CDR3 loop spans 16 amino acids. The CDR3 reads CASSGRTGHPQETQYF. CDR3 DNA: TGTGCCAGCTCCGGAAGGACAGGGCACCCCCAAGAGACCCAGTACTTC.

This chain joins TRBV13 and TRBJ2-1, with 8 bases aligning to TRBD1. Germline V lookup: CDR1 PRHDT, CDR2 FYEKMQ (reference sequence). This CDR3 region has 16 residues. Unmatched junction bases numbered 11, after V lost 5 bases and J lost 5 bases. The CDR3 nucleotides are TGTGCCAGCAGCCCGCAGGGGGCCGCCCTTCACAATGAGCAGTTCTTC. Its protein product is CASSPQGAALHNEQFF.

This clone was counted once. The chain couples TRBV20-1 to TRBJ2-5; 7 bases are a match to TRBD1. After removal of 5 bases from V and 5 bases from J, the junction contained 2 bases not matched to a gene. CDR1 DFQATT and CDR2 SNEGSKA come from the germline V gene (reference sequence). This CDR3 has 11 amino acids. The CDR3 reads CSARGGETQYF. The CDR3 DNA is TGCAGTGCTCGAGGGGGCGAGACCCAGTACTTC.

In this sample, this clone turned up a few times. V is TRBV5-4 and J is TRBJ2-3, with 8 bases fitting TRBD1. The CDR3 is made up of 14 amino acids. Losses at the gene ends were 4 bases for V and 6 bases for J; bases not matched to a gene: 7. Germline CDR1 reads SGHNT; CDR2 reads YYREEE (reference sequence). CDR3 amino acids: CASSPGQAGDTQYF. The CDR3, as DNA: TGTGCCAGCAGCCCGGGACAGGCGGGGGATACGCAGTATTTT.